The clone carrying this T cell receptor beta chain was observed a few times. Its antigen is still unknown. Measured with immunoSEQ multiplex PCR; TCRdb has only the in-frame clones, and not every one. The sample records 90,000 to 150,000 clones, around 89% being singletons. These data come from a study of T cell responses to AZD1222 COVID-19 vaccine. Study-wide findings and caveats: Mapped onto spike, vaccine-associated CD4 TCRs spanned it and were dominant at 160-218 and 743-854. Spike-specific TCRs gained breadth and depth after people received two AZD1222 doses. Seropositivity was recorded at baseline in only five to seven AZD1222 recipients.

The CDR3 has 15 residues. V was pared by 0 bases and J by 3 bases, with 9 bases between. Looked up from germline, CDR1 is GTSNPN and CDR2 is SVGIG (reference sequence). This sequence originates from an adult who received the AZD1222 COVID-19 vaccine. The source material was peripheral blood, sampled 28 days after the second AZD1222 dose. V and J are TRBV30 and TRBJ1-6; D remains ambiguous. The CDR3 coding sequence is TGTGCCTGGAGTGTACGGGGAATCTATAATTCACCCCTCCACTTT. It is translated as CAWSVRGIYNSPLHF.